This T cell receptor (beta chain) is from a study of CD8+CD57+ T cells in acquired aplastic anemia. Selection for sequencing was limited to patients who had shown CD8+CD57+ cell expansion by flow cytometry. General study points: The number of CD8+ CDR3 sequences shared by patients and controls was about 27.

About this clonotype itself: Its antigen is unknown. Sequence at one end of the junction differs from germline and may be a read error.

This CDR3 spans 19 amino acids. CDR1 is LNHDA, CDR2 SQIVND, per germline (reference sequence). Using genomic DNA as the template, TCR beta VDJ and CDR3 profiling was carried out. One entry per CDR3 protein, called by TCRdb with MiXCR from the reads. The table shows 310,000 or so distinct CDR3 sequences, with about 50% occurring only once. V usage is TRBV19 and J usage is TRBJ2-7, with TRBD1 matching 12 bases. The source of this sequence is a human donor with aplastic anemia. The sequenced sample consisted of sorted CD4+, CD8+, or CD8+CD57+ T cells (not recorded which) from PBMCs. The CDR3 DNA sequence: TGTGCCAGTAGTATAAAATCTCCGTTAGGGACAGGGGGCTCCTACGAGCGGTACTTC. Encoded protein: CASSIKSPLGTGGSYERYF. Complete variable domain (other parts from reference TRBV19 and TRBJ2-7): DGGITQSPKYLFRKEGQNVTLSCEQNLNHDAMYWYRQDPGQGLRLIYYSQIVNDFQKGDIAEGYSVSREKKESFPLTVTSAQKNPTAFYLCASSIKSPLGTGGSYERYFGPGTRLTVT.